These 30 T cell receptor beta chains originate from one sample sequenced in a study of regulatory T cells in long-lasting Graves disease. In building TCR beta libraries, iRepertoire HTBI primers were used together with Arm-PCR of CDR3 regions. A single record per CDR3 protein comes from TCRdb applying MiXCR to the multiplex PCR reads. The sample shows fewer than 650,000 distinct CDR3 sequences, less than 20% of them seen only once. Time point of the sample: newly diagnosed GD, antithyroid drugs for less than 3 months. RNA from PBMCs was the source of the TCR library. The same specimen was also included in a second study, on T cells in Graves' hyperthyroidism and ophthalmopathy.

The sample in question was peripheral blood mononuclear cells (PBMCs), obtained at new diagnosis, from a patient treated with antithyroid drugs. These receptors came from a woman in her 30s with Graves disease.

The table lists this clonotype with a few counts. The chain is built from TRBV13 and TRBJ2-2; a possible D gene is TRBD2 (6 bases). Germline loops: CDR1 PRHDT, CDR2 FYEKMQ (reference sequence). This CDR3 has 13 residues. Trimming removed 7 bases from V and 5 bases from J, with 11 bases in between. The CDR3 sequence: CASTQEGTGELFF. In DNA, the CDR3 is TGTGCCAGCACACAGGAGGGGACCGGGGAGCTGTTTTTT.

CDR3 nucleotides: TGTGCCAGCAGCCCTCAAAGGGGAGGGACATCGCAAGAGACCCAGTACTTC. Residues: CASSPQRGGTSQETQYF. The chain joins TRBV12-3 or TRBV12-4 to TRBJ2-1, with TRBD2 as a possible D gene (7 bases). The J call is uncertain, as TRBJ2-5 better fits the DNA end. The CDR3 totals 17 residues.

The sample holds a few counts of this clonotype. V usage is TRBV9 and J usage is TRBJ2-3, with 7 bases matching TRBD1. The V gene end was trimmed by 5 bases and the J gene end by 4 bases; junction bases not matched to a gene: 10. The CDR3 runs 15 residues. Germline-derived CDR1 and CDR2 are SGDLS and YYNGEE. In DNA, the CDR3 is TGTGCCAGCAGGCAGGGGGATAGGTATGCAGATACGCAGTATTTT. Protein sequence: CASRQGDRYADTQYF.

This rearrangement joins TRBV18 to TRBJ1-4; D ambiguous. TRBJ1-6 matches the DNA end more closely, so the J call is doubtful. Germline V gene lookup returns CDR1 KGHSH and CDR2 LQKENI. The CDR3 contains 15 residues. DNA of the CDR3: TGTGCCAGCTCACCACGTGAGTTCCCAAGCTCACCCCTCCACTTT. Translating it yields CASSPREFPSSPLHF.

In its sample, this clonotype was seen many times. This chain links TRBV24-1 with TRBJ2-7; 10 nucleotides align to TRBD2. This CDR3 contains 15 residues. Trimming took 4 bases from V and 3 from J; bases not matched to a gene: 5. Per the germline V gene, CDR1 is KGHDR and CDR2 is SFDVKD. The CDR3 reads CATSEAGTSVYEQYF. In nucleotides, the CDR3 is TGTGCCACCAGTGAGGCCGGGACTAGCGTCTACGAGCAGTACTTC.

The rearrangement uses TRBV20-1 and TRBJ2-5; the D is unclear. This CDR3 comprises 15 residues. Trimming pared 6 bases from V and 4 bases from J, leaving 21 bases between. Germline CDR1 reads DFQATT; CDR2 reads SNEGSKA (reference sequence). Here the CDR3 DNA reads TGCAGTGCCGAAGGGTACCTTGCAAGTGGAGAGACCCAGTACTTC. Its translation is CSAEGYLASGETQYF.

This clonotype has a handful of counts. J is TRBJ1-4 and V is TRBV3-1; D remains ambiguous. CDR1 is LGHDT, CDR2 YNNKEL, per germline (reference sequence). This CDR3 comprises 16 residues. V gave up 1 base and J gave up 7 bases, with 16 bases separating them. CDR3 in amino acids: CASSQVPGGVTEKLFF. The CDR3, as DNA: TGTGCCAGCAGCCAAGTCCCGGGCGGAGTAACTGAAAAACTGTTTTTT.

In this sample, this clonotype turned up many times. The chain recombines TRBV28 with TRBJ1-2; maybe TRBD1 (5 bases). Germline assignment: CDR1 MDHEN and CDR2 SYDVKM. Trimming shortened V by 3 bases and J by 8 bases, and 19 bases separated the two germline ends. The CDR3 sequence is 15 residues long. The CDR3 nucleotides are TGTGCCAGCAGTTTCGTAGGACCCTCGGGGGAGGGCTACACCTTC. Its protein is CASSFVGPSGEGYTF.

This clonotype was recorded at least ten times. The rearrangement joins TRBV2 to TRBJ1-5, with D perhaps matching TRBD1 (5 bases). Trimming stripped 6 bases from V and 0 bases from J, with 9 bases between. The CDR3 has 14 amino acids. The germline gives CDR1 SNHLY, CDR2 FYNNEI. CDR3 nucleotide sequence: TGTGCCAGCAGCGACAGCTATAGCAATCAGCCCCAGCATTTT. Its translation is CASSDSYSNQPQHF.

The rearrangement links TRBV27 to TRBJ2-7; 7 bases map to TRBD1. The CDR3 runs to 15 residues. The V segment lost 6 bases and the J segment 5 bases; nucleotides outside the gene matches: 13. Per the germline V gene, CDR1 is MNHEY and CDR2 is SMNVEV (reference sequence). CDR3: CASRVQGRAHDEQYF. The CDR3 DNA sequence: TGTGCCAGCAGGGTACAGGGGAGAGCCCACGACGAGCAGTACTTC.

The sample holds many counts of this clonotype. The CDR3 loop reads CASVHKQAQPQHF. Written as DNA, the CDR3 is TGTGCCAGCGTGCACAAACAAGCTCAGCCCCAGCATTTT. This sequence joins TRBV2 and TRBJ1-5; D uncertain. Germline CDR1 reads SNHLY; CDR2 reads FYNNEI. CDR3 size: 13 residues. Deletions cut 8 bases from V and 6 bases from J, with 14 bases between. Full variable domain (rest looked up from reference TRBV2 and TRBJ1-5): EPEVTQTPSHQVTQMGQEVILRCVPISNHLYFYWYRQILGQKVEFLVSFYNNEISEKSEIFDDQFSVERPDGSNFTLKIRSTKLEDSAMYFCASVHKQAQPQHFGDGTRLSIL.

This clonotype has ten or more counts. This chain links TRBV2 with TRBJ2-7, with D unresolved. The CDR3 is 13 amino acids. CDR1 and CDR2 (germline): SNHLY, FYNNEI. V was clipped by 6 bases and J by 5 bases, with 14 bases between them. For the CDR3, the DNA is TGTGCCAGCAGGACGCTGGGCGTAGACGAGCAGTACTTC. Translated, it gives CASRTLGVDEQYF.

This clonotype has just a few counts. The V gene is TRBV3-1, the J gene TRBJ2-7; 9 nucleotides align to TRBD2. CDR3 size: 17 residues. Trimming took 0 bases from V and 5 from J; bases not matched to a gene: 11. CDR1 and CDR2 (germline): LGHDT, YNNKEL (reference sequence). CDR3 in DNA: TGTGCCAGCAGCCAAGAGGTGGGGCTAGCGGGATCAGACGAGCAGTACTTC. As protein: CASSQEVGLAGSDEQYF.

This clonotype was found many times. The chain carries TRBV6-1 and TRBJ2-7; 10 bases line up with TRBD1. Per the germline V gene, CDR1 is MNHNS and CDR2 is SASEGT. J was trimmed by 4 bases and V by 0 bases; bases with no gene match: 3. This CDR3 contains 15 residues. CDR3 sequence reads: CASSEAGTGVYEQYF. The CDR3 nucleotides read TGTGCCAGCAGTGAAGCGGGGACAGGGGTATACGAGCAGTACTTC.

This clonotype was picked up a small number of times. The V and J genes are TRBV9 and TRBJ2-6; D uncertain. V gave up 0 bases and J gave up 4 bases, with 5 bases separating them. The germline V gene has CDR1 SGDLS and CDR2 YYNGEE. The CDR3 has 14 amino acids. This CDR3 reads CASSVDSGANVLTF. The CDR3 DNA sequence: TGTGCCAGCAGCGTAGACTCCGGGGCCAACGTCCTGACTTTC.

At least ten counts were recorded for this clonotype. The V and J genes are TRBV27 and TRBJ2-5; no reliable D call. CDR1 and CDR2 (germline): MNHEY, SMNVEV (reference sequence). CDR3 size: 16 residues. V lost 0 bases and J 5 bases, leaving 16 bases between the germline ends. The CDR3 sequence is CASSLSWAEHGETQYF. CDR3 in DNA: TGTGCCAGCAGTTTATCCTGGGCCGAGCATGGGGAGACCCAGTACTTC.

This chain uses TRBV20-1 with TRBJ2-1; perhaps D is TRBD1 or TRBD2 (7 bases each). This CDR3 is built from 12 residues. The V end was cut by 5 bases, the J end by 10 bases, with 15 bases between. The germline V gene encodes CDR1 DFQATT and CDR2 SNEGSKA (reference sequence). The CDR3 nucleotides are TGCAGTGCTTCGGGAGCGGGACAGGAGCAGTTCTTC. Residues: CSASGAGQEQFF.

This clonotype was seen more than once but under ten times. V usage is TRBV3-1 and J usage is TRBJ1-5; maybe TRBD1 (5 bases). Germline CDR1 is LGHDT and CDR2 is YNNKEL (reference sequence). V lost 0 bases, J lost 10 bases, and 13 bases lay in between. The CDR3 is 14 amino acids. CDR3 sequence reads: CASSQDPQGTPQHF. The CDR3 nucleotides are TGTGCCAGCAGCCAAGACCCCCAGGGAACACCCCAGCATTTT.

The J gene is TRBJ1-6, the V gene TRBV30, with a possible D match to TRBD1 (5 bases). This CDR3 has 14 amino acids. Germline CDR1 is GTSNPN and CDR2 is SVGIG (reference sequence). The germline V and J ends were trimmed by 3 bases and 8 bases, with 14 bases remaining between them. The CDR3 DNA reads TGTGCCTGGAGGAACGTAAGAGGGGATTCACCCCTCCACTTT. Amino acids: CAWRNVRGDSPLHF.

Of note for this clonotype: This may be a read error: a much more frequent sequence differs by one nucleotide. The chain's CDR3 is CASSSSGSGRSETQYF. CDR3 sequence (DNA): TGTGCCAGCAGCAGCTCCGGGTCAGGGAGATCTGAGACCCAGTACTTC. The gene calls are TRBV7-3 and TRBJ2-5, with D perhaps TRBD1 or TRBD2 (5 bases each). Trimming removed 5 bases from V and 5 bases from J, with 21 bases in between. Germline CDR1 and CDR2: SGHTA and FQGTGA. This CDR3 is built from 16 residues.

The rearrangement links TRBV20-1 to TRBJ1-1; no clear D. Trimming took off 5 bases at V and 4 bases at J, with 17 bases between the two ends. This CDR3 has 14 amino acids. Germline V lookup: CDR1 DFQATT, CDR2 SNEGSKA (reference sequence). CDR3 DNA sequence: TGCAGTGCTCACAACGCGGAAGTAGTCACTGAAGCTTTCTTT. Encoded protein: CSAHNAEVVTEAFF.

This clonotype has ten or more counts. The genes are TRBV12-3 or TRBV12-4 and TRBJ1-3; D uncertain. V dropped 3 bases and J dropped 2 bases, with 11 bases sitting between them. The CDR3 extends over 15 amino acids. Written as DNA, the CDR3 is TGTGCCAGCAGTTTCGTCGTCGGGACTGGAAACACCATATATTTT. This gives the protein CASSFVVGTGNTIYF.

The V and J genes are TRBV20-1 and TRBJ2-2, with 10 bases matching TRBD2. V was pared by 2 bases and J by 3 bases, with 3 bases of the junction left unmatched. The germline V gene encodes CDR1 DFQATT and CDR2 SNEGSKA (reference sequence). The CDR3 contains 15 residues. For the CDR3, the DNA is TGCAGTGCTAGATTCGGACTAGCGGACACCGGGGAGCTGTTTTTT. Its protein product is CSARFGLADTGELFF.

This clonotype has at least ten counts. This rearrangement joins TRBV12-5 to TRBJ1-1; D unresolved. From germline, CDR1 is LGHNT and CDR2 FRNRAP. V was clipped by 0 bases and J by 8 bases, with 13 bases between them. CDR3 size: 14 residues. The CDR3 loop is CASGLVGLPGEAFF. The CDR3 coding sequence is TGTGCTAGTGGTTTGGTAGGCTTGCCAGGAGAAGCTTTCTTT.

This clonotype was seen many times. DNA for the CDR3: TGTGCCAGCAGCTCAGGATACTTACCCCTCTACGAGCAGTACTTC. Translated, it gives CASSSGYLPLYEQYF. J is TRBJ2-7 and V is TRBV7-9; no firm D call. Trimming removed 4 bases from V and 3 bases from J, with 16 bases in between. CDR1 and CDR2 from the germline V gene are SEHNR and FQNEAQ (reference sequence). This CDR3 has 15 amino acids.

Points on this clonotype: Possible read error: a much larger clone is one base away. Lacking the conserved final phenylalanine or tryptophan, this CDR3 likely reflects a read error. The CDR3 loop is CASRPSWTGVSAFL. The CDR3 nucleotides read TGTGCCAGCAGGCCCTCGTGGACAGGGGTGTCAGCTTTCTTG. The chain employs TRBV11-2 and TRBJ1-1; 9 positions agree with TRBD1. This CDR3 has 14 amino acids. Germline CDR1 and CDR2: SGHAT and FQNNGV. Trimming cost V 6 bases and J 10 bases; bases outside gene matches: 12.

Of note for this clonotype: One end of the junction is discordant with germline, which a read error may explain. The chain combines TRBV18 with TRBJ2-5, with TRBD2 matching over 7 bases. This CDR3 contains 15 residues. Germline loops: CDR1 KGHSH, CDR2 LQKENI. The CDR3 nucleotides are TGTGCCAGCTCACCATTGGCTAGCGGCCAAGAGACCCAATACTTC. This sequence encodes CASSPLASGQETQYF.

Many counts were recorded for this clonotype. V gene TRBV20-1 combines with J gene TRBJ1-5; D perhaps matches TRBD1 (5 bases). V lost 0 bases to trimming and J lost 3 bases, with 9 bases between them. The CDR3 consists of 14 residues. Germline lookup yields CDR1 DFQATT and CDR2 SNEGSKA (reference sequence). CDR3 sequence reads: CSARDLGPNQPQHF. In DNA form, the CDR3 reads TGCAGTGCTAGAGATTTGGGGCCCAATCAGCCCCAGCATTTT.

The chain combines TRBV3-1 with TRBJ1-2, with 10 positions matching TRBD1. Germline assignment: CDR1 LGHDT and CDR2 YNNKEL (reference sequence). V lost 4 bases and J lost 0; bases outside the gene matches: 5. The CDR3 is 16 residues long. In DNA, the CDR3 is TGTGCCAGCAGCCCTTGGGACAGGGGATCTAACTATGGCTACACCTTC. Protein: CASSPWDRGSNYGYTF.

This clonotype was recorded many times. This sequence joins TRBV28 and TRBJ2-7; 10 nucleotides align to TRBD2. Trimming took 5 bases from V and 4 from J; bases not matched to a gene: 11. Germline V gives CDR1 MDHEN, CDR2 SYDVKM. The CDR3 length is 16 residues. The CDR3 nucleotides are TGTGCCAGCAGTCCGCCTCACCGGGGACTAGCGTACGAGCAGTACTTC. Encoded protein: CASSPPHRGLAYEQYF.